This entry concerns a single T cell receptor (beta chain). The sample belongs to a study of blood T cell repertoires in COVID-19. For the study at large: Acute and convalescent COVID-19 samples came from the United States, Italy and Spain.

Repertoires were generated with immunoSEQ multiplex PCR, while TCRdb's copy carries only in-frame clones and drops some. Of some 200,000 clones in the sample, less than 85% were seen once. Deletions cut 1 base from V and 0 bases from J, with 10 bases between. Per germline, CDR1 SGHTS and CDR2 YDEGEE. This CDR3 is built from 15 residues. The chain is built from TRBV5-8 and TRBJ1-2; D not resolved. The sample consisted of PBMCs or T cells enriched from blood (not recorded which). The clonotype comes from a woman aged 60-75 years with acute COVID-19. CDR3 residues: CASSLTQATNYGYTF. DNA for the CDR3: TGTGCCAGCAGCTTGACCCAAGCCACTAACTATGGCTACACCTTC. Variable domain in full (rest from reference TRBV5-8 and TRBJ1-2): EAGVTQSPTHLIKTRGQQATLRCSPISGHTSVYWYQQALGLGLQFLLWYDEGEERNRGNFPPRFSGRQFPNYSSELNVNALELEDSALYLCASSLTQATNYGYTFGSGTRLTVV.